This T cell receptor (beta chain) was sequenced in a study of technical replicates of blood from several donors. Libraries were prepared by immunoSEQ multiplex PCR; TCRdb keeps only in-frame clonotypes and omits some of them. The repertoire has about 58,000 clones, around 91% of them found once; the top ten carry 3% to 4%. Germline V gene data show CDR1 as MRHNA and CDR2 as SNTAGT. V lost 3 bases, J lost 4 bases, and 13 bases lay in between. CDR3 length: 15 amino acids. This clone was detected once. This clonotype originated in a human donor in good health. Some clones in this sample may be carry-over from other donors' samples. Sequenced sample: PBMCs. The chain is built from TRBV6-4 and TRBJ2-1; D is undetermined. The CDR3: CASSEGAGSYNEQFF. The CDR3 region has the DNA TGTGCCAGCAGTGAAGGTGCAGGTAGTTACAATGAGCAGTTCTTC.